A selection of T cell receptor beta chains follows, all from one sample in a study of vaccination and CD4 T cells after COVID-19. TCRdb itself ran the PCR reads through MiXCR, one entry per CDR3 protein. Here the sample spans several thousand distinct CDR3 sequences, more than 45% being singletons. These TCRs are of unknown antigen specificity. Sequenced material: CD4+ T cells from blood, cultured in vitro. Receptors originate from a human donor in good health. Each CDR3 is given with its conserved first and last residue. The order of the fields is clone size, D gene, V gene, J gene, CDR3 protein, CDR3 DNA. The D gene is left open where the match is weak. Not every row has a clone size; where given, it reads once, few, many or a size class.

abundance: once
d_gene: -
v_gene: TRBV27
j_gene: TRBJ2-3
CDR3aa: CASSLLGVVGTQYF
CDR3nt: TGTGCCAGCAGTTTATTGGGGGTGGTGGGTACGCAGTATTTT

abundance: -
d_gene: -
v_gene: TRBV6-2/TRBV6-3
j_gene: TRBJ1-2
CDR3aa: CASSYGQPSNYGYTF
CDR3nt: TGTGCCAGCAGTTACGGACAGCCATCTAACTATGGCTACACCTTC

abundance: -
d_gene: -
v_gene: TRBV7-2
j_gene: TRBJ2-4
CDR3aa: CASSLRRLGAKNIQYF
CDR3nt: TGTGCCAGCAGCTTGAGAAGGTTAGGGGCCAAAAACATTCAGTACTTC

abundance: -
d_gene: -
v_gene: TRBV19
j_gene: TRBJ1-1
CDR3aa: CASSLKMNTEAFF
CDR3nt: TGTGCCAGTAGTCTTAAGATGAACACTGAAGCTTTCTTT

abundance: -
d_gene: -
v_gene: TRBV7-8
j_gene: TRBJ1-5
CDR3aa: CASSSSGLRGTQHF
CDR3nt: TGTGCCAGCAGCTCTTCGGGGCTCCGTGGGACCCAGCATTTT

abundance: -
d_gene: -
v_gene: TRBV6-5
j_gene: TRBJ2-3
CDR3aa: CASSYQHTDTQYF
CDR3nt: TGTGCCAGCAGTTACCAACACACAGATACGCAGTATTTT

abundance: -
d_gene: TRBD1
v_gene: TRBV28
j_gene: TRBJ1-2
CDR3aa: CASSAKPSGTGNYGYTF
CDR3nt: TGTGCCAGCAGCGCGAAGCCGTCGGGGACAGGGAACTATGGCTACACCTTC

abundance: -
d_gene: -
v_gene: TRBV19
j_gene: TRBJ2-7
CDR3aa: CASSTSRESYEQYF
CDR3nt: TGTGCCAGTAGTACCTCGAGGGAATCCTACGAGCAGTACTTC

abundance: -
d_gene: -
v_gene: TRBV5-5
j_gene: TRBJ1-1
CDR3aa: CASSLRVSLNTEAFF
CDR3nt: TGTGCCAGCAGCTTGCGCGTCAGCCTAAACACTGAAGCTTTCTTT

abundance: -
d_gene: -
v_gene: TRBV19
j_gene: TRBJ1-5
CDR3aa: CASSIARDYQPQHF
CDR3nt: TGTGCCAGTAGTATAGCCAGGGACTATCAGCCCCAGCATTTT

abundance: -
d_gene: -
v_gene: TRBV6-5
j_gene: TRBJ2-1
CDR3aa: CASSYYRGYEQFF
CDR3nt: TGTGCCAGCAGTTACTATAGGGGATATGAGCAGTTCTTC

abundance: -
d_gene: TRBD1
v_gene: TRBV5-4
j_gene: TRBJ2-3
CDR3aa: CASSLGQAGDTQYF
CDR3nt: TGTGCCAGCAGCCTCGGACAGGCAGGGGATACGCAGTATTTT

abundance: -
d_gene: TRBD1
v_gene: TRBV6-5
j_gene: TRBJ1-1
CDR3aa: CASSYSNQGATEAFF
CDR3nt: TGTGCCAGCAGTTACTCGAACCAGGGGGCAACTGAAGCTTTCTTT

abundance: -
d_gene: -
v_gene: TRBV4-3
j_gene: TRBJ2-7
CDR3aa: CASSQDLQDEQYF
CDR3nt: TGCGCCAGCAGCCAAGATCTTCAGGACGAGCAGTACTTC

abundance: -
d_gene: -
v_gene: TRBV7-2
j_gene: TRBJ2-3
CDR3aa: CASSPPTARDTQYF
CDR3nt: TGTGCCAGCAGCCCCCCGACAGCACGGGATACGCAGTATTTT

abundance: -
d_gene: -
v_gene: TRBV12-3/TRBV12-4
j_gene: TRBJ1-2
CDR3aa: CASSLGGDYGYTF
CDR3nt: TGTGCCAGCAGTTTGGGGGGAGACTATGGCTACACCTTC